One sample yielded the 20 T cell receptor beta chains listed below, sequenced in a study (dated by TCRdb to 2016 to 2017). Libraries were prepared through RT-PCR. Sequencing took place on an Illumina MiSeq. Using fastp at Q25 and MiXCR, TCRdb reprocessed the public reads and kept productive beta chains. Each CDR3 protein appears once, grouped with its most common genes and DNA. The sample data list about 680,000 distinct CDR3 sequences, and 12% to 15% of these were observed just once. Of the sample, 3.6% falls within the top ten clones. Sequenced input: memory CD4+ T cells from blood. The receptors derive from a female donor in good health, serving as a healthy control.

The chain uses TRBV2 and TRBJ2-1; 10 positions agree with TRBD2. This CDR3 is built from 14 residues. Germline lookup yields CDR1 SNHLY and CDR2 FYNNEI. The ends lost 11 bases at V and 6 bases at J; junction bases unmatched: 10. The CDR3 DNA reads as TGTGCCTGTGGGCTAGCGGGGGCCCTCAATGAGCAGTTCTTC. Translating gives CACGLAGALNEQFF.

The DNA for the CDR3 is TGTGCCAGCTCACCACCGACAGTCTCTGGGGCCAACGTCCTGACTTTC. It is translated as CASSPPTVSGANVLTF. The J gene is TRBJ2-6, the V gene TRBV7-2; the D gene is possibly TRBD1 (5 bases). V was trimmed by 8 bases and J by 0 bases, leaving 14 bases between them. The CDR3 spans 16 residues. Germline CDR1 and CDR2: SGHTA and FQGNSA.

This clonotype has at least ten counts. The chain uses TRBV4-2 and TRBJ2-7; 12 nucleotides align to TRBD2. V shed 0 bases and J 4 bases; nucleotides not matched to a gene: 7. CDR1 and CDR2 (germline): LGHNA, YNFKEQ. This CDR3 is built from 17 residues. CDR3 bases: TGTGCCAGCAGCCAAGATCAGACTAGCGGGAGCAAGTACGAGCAGTACTTC. Its translation: CASSQDQTSGSKYEQYF.

The chain employs TRBV5-6 and TRBJ2-7, with unresolved D. The germline V and J ends were trimmed by 0 bases and 1 base, with 14 bases remaining between them. The CDR3 is made up of 16 amino acids. Germline V CDR1 and CDR2: SGHDT, YYEEEE. The CDR3 nucleotides read TGTGCCAGCAGCTTGGCCACGTGGTCTTTGTCCTACGAGCAGTACTTC. Translating it yields CASSLATWSLSYEQYF.

V is TRBV20-1 and J is TRBJ2-7; 10 nucleotides agree with TRBD1. Germline loops: CDR1 DFQATT, CDR2 SNEGSKA (reference sequence). The CDR3 totals 14 residues. V dropped 3 bases and J dropped 5; count of bases not matched to a gene: 7. The CDR3 here is CSARTTGGINEQYF. In nucleotides, the CDR3 is TGCAGTGCTAGGACGACAGGGGGCATCAACGAGCAGTACTTC.

At least ten counts were recorded for this clonotype. The V and J genes are TRBV10-3 and TRBJ2-2; D is possibly TRBD1 or TRBD2 (5 bases each). V dropped 6 bases and J dropped 1 base, with 15 bases sitting between them. Germline V CDR1 and CDR2: ENHRY, SYGVKD. The CDR3 has 16 residues. The DNA of the CDR3 is TGTGCCATCAGAGCCGGGACGGATCTGAACACCGGGGAGCTGTTTTTT. Translation: CAIRAGTDLNTGELFF.

This clonotype has a count of ten or more. This likely comes from a read error, as the CDR3 has no conserved phenylalanine or tryptophan at its end. The DNA is omitted, as the CDR3 cannot be located on it reliably, and the CDR3 follows TCRdb's listing. The chain uses TRBV29-1 and TRBJ2-5; the table calls TRBD1, which could not be checked here. CDR1 and CDR2 from the germline V gene are SQVTM and ANQGSEA. The CDR3 comprises 13 residues, both ends counted. The CDR3 protein is CSTQESPGQHFEI.

CDR3 in DNA: TGTGCCAGCAGCGAACTTTCGAACTATGGCTACACCTTC. It specifies CASSELSNYGYTF. The gene calls are TRBV5-6 and TRBJ1-2; no clear D gene. Germline values: CDR1 SGHDT, CDR2 YYEEEE. Between the trimmed V and J ends, which lost 4 bases and 2 bases, there was a span of 9 bases. There are 13 residues in the CDR3.

This clonotype has a count of ten or more. J is TRBJ1-5 and V is TRBV7-2; tentative D call: TRBD1 (5 bases). The CDR3 extends over 15 amino acids. Trimming cost V 6 bases and J 2 bases, with 14 bases left between them. Germline V gives CDR1 SGHTA, CDR2 FQGNSA. This chain's CDR3 is CASSLQGSGNQPQHF. The CDR3 DNA follows: TGTGCCAGCAGTTTGCAGGGATCCGGCAATCAGCCCCAGCATTTT. Full variable domain (rest looked up from reference TRBV7-2 and TRBJ1-5): GAGVSQSPSNKVTEKGKDVELRCDPISGHTALYWYRQSLGQGLEFLIYFQGNSAPDKSGLPSDRFSAERTGGSVSTLTIQRTQQEDSAVYLCASSLQGSGNQPQHFGDGTRLSIL.

This clonotype was recorded at least ten times. V gene TRBV20-1 combines with J gene TRBJ1-3; D uncertain. From germline, CDR1 is DFQATT and CDR2 SNEGSKA (reference sequence). The CDR3 length is 11 residues. V was shortened by 8 bases and J by 0 bases, with 5 bases between the two germline ends. CDR3 sequence (DNA): TGCAGTACGCGCTCTGGAAACACCATATATTTT. Translated: CSTRSGNTIYF.

As regards this clonotype: A junction end diverges from the germline sequence, so it may reflect a read error. The chain combines TRBV27 with TRBJ2-6, with D possibly matching TRBD2 (7 bases). Germline V gene data show CDR1 as MNHEY and CDR2 as SMNVEV (reference sequence). The CDR3 covers 15 residues. The CDR3 nucleotides read TGTGCCAGCAGTCCTAGATGGGGGGGGGCCAACGTCCTTACTTTC. It yields the protein CASSPRWGGANVLTF.

V and J are TRBV20-1 and TRBJ2-7, with 7 bases matching TRBD1. V was clipped by 5 bases and J by 10 bases; unmatched bases: 8. Germline CDR1 and CDR2: DFQATT and SNEGSKA (reference sequence). The CDR3 spans 11 residues. The CDR3: CSASRQGFQYF. In DNA form, the CDR3 reads TGCAGTGCTTCCAGACAGGGCTTTCAGTACTTC.

This clonotype was recorded a few times. This sequence joins TRBV5-1 and TRBJ2-3; D is unclear. The CDR3 has 15 residues. The ends were cut back, 0 bases at V and 2 bases at J, with 10 bases in the middle. Germline V gene data show CDR1 as SGHRS and CDR2 as YFSETQ. This CDR3 reads CASSLGQEFTDTQYF. The CDR3 region has the DNA TGCGCCAGCAGCTTGGGCCAGGAGTTCACAGATACGCAGTATTTT. The full variable domain, with the rest looked up from reference TRBV5-1 and TRBJ2-3, is KAGVTQTPRYLIKTRGQQVTLSCSPISGHRSVSWYQQTPGQGLQFLFEYFSETQRNKGNFPGRFSGRQFSNSRSEMNVSTLELGDSALYLCASSLGQEFTDTQYFGPGTRLTVL.

The chain's CDR3 is CSVEGTGEAYNEQYF. The DNA of the CDR3 is TGCAGCGTTGAGGGGACAGGCGAAGCCTACAATGAGCAGTACTTC. V gene TRBV29-1 combines with J gene TRBJ2-7; 8 bases map to TRBD1. The CDR3 runs to 15 residues. Looked up from germline, CDR1 is SQVTM and CDR2 is ANQGSEA. Trimming at V came to 3 bases and at J to 7 bases, leaving 14 bases not matched to a gene.

The chain joins TRBV6-2 or TRBV6-3 to TRBJ2-7; a possible D gene is TRBD2 (5 bases). The V gene's germline CDR1 is MNHEY and CDR2 SVGEGT. The CDR3 contains 14 residues. The V gene lost 2 bases and the J gene lost 4 bases, with 12 bases spanning the gap. CDR3 sequence reads: CASSYDVRVYEQYF. Here the CDR3 DNA reads TGTGCCAGCAGTTACGATGTGAGGGTGTACGAGCAGTACTTC.

The chain couples TRBV4-3 to TRBJ1-2; possibly TRBD1 for D (6 bases). V was trimmed by 1 base and J by 3 bases, leaving 9 bases between them. CDR3 length equals 14 residues. Germline CDR1 and CDR2: LGHNA and YSLEER. As DNA, the CDR3 is TGCGCCAGCAGCCAAGGGTACAGGGACTATGGCTACACCTTC. Translated, it gives CASSQGYRDYGYTF.

This clonotype was counted a few times. The V gene is TRBV30, the J gene TRBJ2-7, with 8 bases matching TRBD2. The CDR3 covers 14 residues. The V segment lost 3 bases and the J segment 4 bases; nucleotides outside the gene matches: 8. Germline CDR1 and CDR2: GTSNPN and SVGIG (reference sequence). The CDR3, as DNA: TGTGCCTGGAGGGGAAGCGGGAGAGGGTACGAGCAGTACTTC. It is translated as CAWRGSGRGYEQYF.

This clonotype has at least ten counts. The gene calls are TRBV12-3 or TRBV12-4 and TRBJ1-1; 11 bases are a match to TRBD1. The V segment lost 7 bases and the J segment 11 bases; nucleotides outside the gene matches: 12. CDR3 size: 14 residues. CDR3 residues: CASTRTGGARQAFF. DNA for the CDR3: TGTGCCAGCACCCGGACAGGGGGCGCGAGGCAGGCTTTCTTT.

This clonotype has more than one count but fewer than ten. The chain is built from TRBV12-3 or TRBV12-4 and TRBJ2-7; no reliable D call. The V gene lost 3 bases and the J gene lost 6 bases, with 9 bases spanning the gap. The CDR3 has 12 residues. CDR3 region: CASSFRHSEQYF. The CDR3 DNA sequence: TGTGCCAGCAGTTTTAGACATTCCGAGCAGTACTTC.

This chain joins TRBV29-1 and TRBJ2-1; D not certain. CDR1 and CDR2 (germline): SQVTM, ANQGSEA. The CDR3 covers 11 residues. Trimming removed 4 bases at V and 9 bases at J, with 10 bases between. CDR3 residues: CSVVNSGEQFF. The CDR3 coding sequence is TGCAGCGTTGTCAACTCAGGTGAGCAGTTCTTC.